This paragraph reports one T cell receptor (beta chain). The survey-level immunoSEQ assay was used. TCRdb keeps only in-frame clones here, not all; method: immunoSEQ multiplex PCR. The profile covers some 15,000 clones, with approximately 80% appearing a single time and around 7.6% taken by the ten largest. Rectal tissue came from one to two pinch biopsies taken at colonoscopy. The record originates from a study of pediatric ulcerative colitis. Sequencing was done on a sample of gut tissue. The TCR originated in a boy younger than 18 who was a control in a study of pediatric ulcerative colitis.

In nucleotides, the CDR3 is TGTGCCAGCAGAGAAACCGGGACAGGGGATTCACCCCTCCACTTT. Its translation is CASRETGTGDSPLHF. The chain uses TRBV5-6 and TRBJ1-6; 10 nucleotides agree with TRBD1. CDR3 size: 15 residues. Germline values: CDR1 SGHDT, CDR2 YYEEEE. V lost 5 bases, J lost 8 bases, and 7 bases stayed unmatched.